This TCR beta chain was obtained from a study of blood T cells in healthy people across ages. In its sample, this clonotype was seen a few times. Investigators took around 10 milliliters of peripheral blood from every donor. Every sample gave at least 5 micrograms of total RNA when it was extracted. The second PCR ran about 7 to 12 cycles with a sample-barcoded 5' primer and J-beta primers. Each cDNA molecule was tagged by a template-switch adaptor with 12 random nucleotides. TCRdb re-called the 5' RACE reads through MiXCR, storing one row per CDR3 protein. The sample includes hundreds of thousands of distinct CDR3 sequences, 22% of them seen just once. With 0 bases removed from V and 0 bases from J, the gap between germline ends came to 9 bases. CDR3 length: 15 amino acids. Germline CDR1 is SGHRS and CDR2 is YFSETQ.

The chain links TRBV5-1 to TRBJ1-1; unclear D gene. This clonotype originated in a man in his 70s in good health. The sequenced material came from blood. As DNA, the CDR3 is TGCGCCAGCAGCTTGGATGCGGTGATGAACACTGAAGCTTTCTTT. Translation: CASSLDAVMNTEAFF.